This is a list of T cell receptor beta chains from one sample in a study of metastatic and nonmetastatic thyroid tumors. TCRdb ran MiXCR on the PCR reads. In the table there are roughly 4,000 clones, about 32% of which are singletons. Sequences were obtained from adjacent normal tissue. These receptor sequences come from a male donor with papillary thyroid cancer or a benign thyroid nodule (not recorded which). Some clones in this sample may be carry-over from other donors' samples. Both conserved end residues are part of each CDR3. A D gene is named only where the DNA matches it firmly. Rows may omit the clone size; those that give it use once, few, many or a size class.

length	V	D	J	size	DNA	CDR3
13	TRBV11-2	-	TRBJ2-7	few	TGTGCCAGCAGCCCCGGGAGTTCCTACGAGCAGTACTTC	CASSPGSSYEQYF
15	TRBV20-1	TRBD2	TRBJ2-7	-	TGCAGTGGTAGGGGGGCTAGCGGGCAAACCTACGATCATTACTTC	CSGRGASGQTYDHYF
11	TRBV20-1	-	TRBJ1-2	-	TGCAGTGCTAGGGGGGCGCGAGGCTACACCTTC	CSARGARGYTF
15	TRBV6-1	-	TRBJ1-1	few	TGTGCCAGCAGTTTCATGCGGGGTATGAACACTGAAGCTTTCTTT	CASSFMRGMNTEAFF
14	TRBV7-8	-	TRBJ2-7	-	TGTGCCAGCAGCTTAATAACGAACTCCTACGAGCAGTACTTC	CASSLITNSYEQYF
15	TRBV12-3/TRBV12-4	-	TRBJ2-2	medium-sized	TGTGCCAGCAGCTACCGGGACACCCACACCGGGGAGCTGTTTTTT	CASSYRDTHTGELFF
11	TRBV6-1	-	TRBJ2-7	few	TGTGCCAGCAGTGAAGGTTACGAGCAGTACTTC	CASSEGYEQYF
13	TRBV6-2/TRBV6-3	-	TRBJ1-1	few	TGTGCCAGCAGTAACTACAGAAACACTGAAGCTTTCTTT	CASSNYRNTEAFF
15	TRBV20-1	TRBD2	TRBJ2-1	-	TGCAGTGCTAGGAGTTGGACTAGCGGGAGGGTACTGCAGTTCTTC	CSARSWTSGRVLQFF
15	TRBV11-1	-	TRBJ2-3	-	TGTGCCAGCAGCTCGACAGGTGGTGGTACAGATACGCAGTATTTT	CASSSTGGGTDTQYF
13	TRBV7-6	TRBD1	TRBJ2-4	medium-sized	TGTGCCAGCAGCCAGGGGGAGAGTAACATTCAGTACTTC	CASSQGESNIQYF
18	TRBV28	TRBD1	TRBJ2-6	few	TGTGCCAACAGACAACGGGACAGTGTTCTCTCTGGGGCCAACGTCCTGACTTTC	CANRQRDSVLSGANVLTF
15	TRBV6-2/TRBV6-3	-	TRBJ2-1	few	TGTGCCAGCAGTTACTTCGGGACGGAGCTTAATGAGCAGTTCTTC	CASSYFGTELNEQFF
15	TRBV5-1	TRBD1	TRBJ1-1	-	TGCGCCAGCAGTCGTTCGGACAGGTCGAGCACTGAAGCTTTCTTT	CASSRSDRSSTEAFF
16	TRBV6-2/TRBV6-3	-	TRBJ2-7	-	TGTGCCAGCAGTTACTCGATGCGGGACGGGGACTACGAGCAGTACTTC	CASSYSMRDGDYEQYF
19	TRBV2	TRBD1	TRBJ2-7	-	TGTGCCAGCAGTGATCAACCCCGGGACAGGGTAACTTTCTCCTACGAGCAGTACTTC	CASSDQPRDRVTFSYEQYF
18	TRBV20-1	-	TRBJ1-5	-	TGCAGTGCTAGAGATTTGCAGGGGCCAAATTATAGCAATCAGCCCCAGCATTTT	CSARDLQGPNYSNQPQHF
12	TRBV11-2	-	TRBJ2-7	-	TGTGCCAGCAGCCCCCCGGGCTACGAGCAGTACTTC	CASSPPGYEQYF
14	TRBV28	-	TRBJ2-7	-	TGTGCCAGCATACCAGGGTCCTCCTCCTACGAGCAGTACTTC	CASIPGSSSYEQYF
13	TRBV7-2	TRBD2	TRBJ2-7	-	TGTGCCAGCATCACTTGGGGGGGCTACGAGCAGTACTTC	CASITWGGYEQYF
13	TRBV28	-	TRBJ2-7	few	TGTGCCAGCAGTTTAGGGTCCCACTACGAGCAGTACTTC	CASSLGSHYEQYF
16	TRBV19	-	TRBJ2-7	-	TGTGCCAGTAGACAGTCGTATACAGGGTGGAGCTACGAGCAGTACTTC	CASRQSYTGWSYEQYF
15	TRBV18	TRBD1	TRBJ2-5	-	TGTGCCAGCTCACCTCTCCAGGGGGCGCGGGAGACCCAGTACTTC	CASSPLQGARETQYF
14	TRBV27	-	TRBJ2-2	few	TGTGCCAGCAGTTTATACGCGAGCGGGGGGGAGCTGTTTTTT	CASSLYASGGELFF
17	TRBV7-8	TRBD1	TRBJ1-1	-	TGTGCCAGCAGCTCCCTCGGGGACAGGGGGCGTGAGACTGAAGCTTTCTTT	CASSSLGDRGRETEAFF
12	TRBV30	-	TRBJ2-1	-	TGTGCCTGGAGAGGTGGGGCGGAGACGCAGTTCTTC	CAWRGGAETQFF
14	TRBV27	-	TRBJ2-5	few	TGTGCCAGCAGTTCCCAGGGAGACGAAGAGACCCAGTACTTC	CASSSQGDEETQYF
14	TRBV12-5	TRBD1	TRBJ1-2	few	TGTGCTAGTGGTTTCACCGGGACAGGGTATGGCTACACCTTC	CASGFTGTGYGYTF
15	TRBV20-1	TRBD2	TRBJ2-7	-	TGCAGTGCTAGGGGGGCTAGCGGGAGTAGGTTCGAGCAGTACTTC	CSARGASGSRFEQYF
14	TRBV30	-	TRBJ2-7	few	TGTGCCTGGAGTGTATCGGGCACCGCCTACGAGCAGTACTTC	CAWSVSGTAYEQYF
12	TRBV20-1	-	TRBJ1-5	-	TGCAGTGCTAGAGGGGGGGGGCAGCCCCAGCATTTT	CSARGGGQPQHF
15	TRBV27	-	TRBJ1-2	few	TGTGCCAGCAGTATAAAGACAGGATCTAACTATGGCTACACCTTC	CASSIKTGSNYGYTF
14	TRBV11-2	-	TRBJ2-7	-	TGTGCCAGCAGCTTAGGTAGGGGAAGATACGAGCAGTACTTC	CASSLGRGRYEQYF
14	TRBV11-2	-	TRBJ2-1	-	TGTGCCAGCAGCCTCCCCCGGGAGTTAGGTGAGCAGTTCTTC	CASSLPRELGEQFF
16	TRBV20-1	TRBD2	TRBJ2-3	-	TGCAGTGCTAGAGATGATGGGGGACTAGGCCACAATACGCAGTATTTT	CSARDDGGLGHNTQYF
15	TRBV27	-	TRBJ1-2	few	TGTGCCAGCAGTTTAGGTGGGCGAGACCCCTATGGCTACACCTTC	CASSLGGRDPYGYTF
14	TRBV6-6	-	TRBJ2-2	few	TGTGCCAGCAGTTACGTCGAGGTGGCCGGGGAGCTGTTTTTT	CASSYVEVAGELFF
14	TRBV7-2	-	TRBJ2-3	-	TGTGCCAGCAGCTTAGCGGCGCACACAGATACGCAGTATTTT	CASSLAAHTDTQYF
15	TRBV20-1	-	TRBJ1-5	-	TGCAGTGCTATTCCGGCCAAGTATAGCAATCAGCCCCAGCATTTT	CSAIPAKYSNQPQHF
11	TRBV6-2/TRBV6-3	-	TRBJ1-5	-	TGTGCCAGCAGTTCCCCCGGGCCCCAGCATTTT	CASSSPGPQHF
12	TRBV7-9	-	TRBJ2-3	large	TGTGCTCAACGCTGGGGCACAGATACGCAGTATTTT	CAQRWGTDTQYF
11	TRBV28	-	TRBJ1-5	-	TGTGCCAGCACCAACAATCAGCCCCAGCATTTT	CASTNNQPQHF
15	TRBV7-2	TRBD1	TRBJ1-1	-	TGTGCCAGCAGCTTACTACAGGGGGCGAAGACTGAAGCTTTCTTT	CASSLLQGAKTEAFF